The 24 T cell receptor beta chains below all came from one sample that was sequenced in a study of Graves' ophthalmopathy and Graves' hyperthyroidism. Using RNA transcripts, the TCR beta CDR3 regions were amplified. First-round RT-PCR used HTBI primers; second-round multiplex PCR followed. One entry per CDR3 protein, called by TCRdb with MiXCR from the multiplex PCR reads. Among about 1.1 million distinct CDR3 sequences listed, less than 45% were seen once. The material sequenced was peripheral blood or thyroid tissue (not recorded which). These receptors all stem from an adult man with Graves' hyperthyroidism.

On this clonotype itself: The junction departs from germline at one end; a sequencing error may be responsible. This chain links TRBV4-3 with TRBJ1-2; D gene unclear. The germline V gene encodes CDR1 LGHNA and CDR2 YSLEER. The CDR3 extends over 18 amino acids. In nucleotides, the CDR3 is TGCGCCAGCAGCCAAGATTCTATATTTGCAGGAAGCAACTATGGCAACACCTTC. Its translation is CASSQDSIFAGSNYGNTF.

This clonotype has a count of ten or more. The V gene is TRBV20-1, the J gene TRBJ2-6; no reliable D call. Germline V gives CDR1 DFQATT, CDR2 SNEGSKA (reference sequence). The V end lost 6 bases, the J end lost 1 base, and 10 bases lay between the germline ends. The CDR3 extends over 14 amino acids. The chain's CDR3 is CSALSPSGANVLTF. For the CDR3, the DNA is TGCAGTGCCCTTTCCCCGTCTGGGGCCAACGTCCTGACTTTC.

The rearrangement uses TRBV29-1 and TRBJ1-2, with no clear D. The ends were cut back, 6 bases at V and 3 bases at J, with 14 bases in the middle. The CDR3 has 13 residues. In germline, CDR1 is SQVTM, CDR2 ANQGSEA. The CDR3 is CSVSGVVHYGYTF. The CDR3 DNA follows: TGCAGCGTAAGTGGGGTTGTTCACTATGGCTACACCTTC. The whole variable domain, remainder taken from reference TRBV29-1 and TRBJ1-2, is SAVISQKPSRDICQRGTSLTIQCQVDSQVTMMFWYRQQPGQSLTLIATANQGSEATYESGFVIDKFPISRPNLTFSTLTVSNMSPEDSSIYLCSVSGVVHYGYTFGSGTRLTVV.

This clonotype was counted once. This may be a read error, as it is one base from a much larger clone. J is TRBJ2-7 and V is TRBV24-1; weak D call: TRBD2 (6 bases). CDR3 size: 14 residues. Germline loops: CDR1 KGHDR, CDR2 SFDVKD. The CDR3, as DNA: TGTGCCAGCAGTGACCCGGGCGGGGTGGGCGAGCAGTACTTC. Protein product: CASSDPGGVGEQYF.

The rearrangement links TRBV15 to TRBJ1-3; D gene ambiguous. Germline CDR1 and CDR2: LNHNV and YYDKDF (reference sequence). The length of the CDR3 is 17 residues. V lost 3 bases to trimming and J lost 0 bases, with 15 bases between them. DNA for the CDR3: TGTGCCACCAGCAGGGATCATCAACCGGACTCTGGAAACACCATATATTTT. Its protein product is CATSRDHQPDSGNTIYF.

The V gene is TRBV12-3 or TRBV12-4, the J gene TRBJ2-5; no clear D gene. The ends were cut back, 0 bases at V and 0 bases at J, with 2 bases in the middle. The CDR3 is 13 residues long. The CDR3 coding sequence is TGTGCCAGCAGTTTAGCGCACCAAGAGACCCAGTACTTC. It encodes CASSLAHQETQYF.

The chain carries TRBV24-1 and TRBJ2-2; 11 positions match TRBD1. The trim removed 2 bases at V and 4 bases at J, leaving 2 bases unmatched. There are 16 residues in the CDR3. Germline CDR1 reads KGHDR; CDR2 reads SFDVKD. The CDR3 sequence is CATSDSGTGGTGELFF. The CDR3 bases are TGTGCCACCAGTGATTCTGGGACAGGGGGCACCGGGGAGCTGTTTTTT.

Turning to this clonotype: A read error may be the cause here, since a much bigger clone is one base away. CDR3 sequence: CASKGTEYQPKHF. In nucleotides, the CDR3 is TGTGCCAGTAAGGGGACAGAATATCAGCCCAAGCATTTT. The rearrangement links TRBV19 to TRBJ1-5; 7 positions match TRBD1. This CDR3 contains 13 residues. Germline V gene data show CDR1 as LNHDA and CDR2 as SQIVND (reference sequence).

This clonotype has a count of ten or more. The rearrangement uses TRBV20-1 and TRBJ1-3; tentative D call: TRBD1 (6 bases). The ends were cut back, 5 bases at V and 2 bases at J, with 16 bases in the middle. The CDR3 length is 15 residues. Germline V lookup: CDR1 DFQATT, CDR2 SNEGSKA (reference sequence). CDR3 loop: CSASPQGVTGNTIYF. CDR3 nucleotide sequence: TGCAGTGCTTCCCCACAGGGCGTAACTGGAAACACCATATATTTT.

This clonotype was observed at least ten times. This rearrangement joins TRBV7-2 to TRBJ1-1, with D uncertain. Germline CDR1 SGHTA, CDR2 FQGNSA. This CDR3 contains 15 residues. Deletions cut 3 bases from V and 5 bases from J, with 16 bases between. Here the CDR3 reads CASSLPLRLGTEAFF. The CDR3 DNA follows: TGTGCCAGCAGCTTGCCCCTGAGGCTGGGGACTGAAGCTTTCTTT.

This sequence joins TRBV4-3 and TRBJ1-3; D unresolved. V lost 0 bases to trimming and J lost 0 bases, with 9 bases between them. CDR1 is LGHNA, CDR2 YSLEER, per germline. The CDR3 is 16 amino acids. In DNA, the CDR3 is TGCGCCAGCAGCCAAGATTCAGGCTACTCTGGAAACACCATATATTTT. Its protein product is CASSQDSGYSGNTIYF.

The V and J genes are TRBV30 and TRBJ2-7, with TRBD1 identical over 7 bases. Germline V gene lookup returns CDR1 GTSNPN and CDR2 SVGIG (reference sequence). Trimming removed 4 bases from V and 7 bases from J; junction bases left unmatched: 4. CDR3 size: 11 residues. CDR3 coding DNA: TGTGCCTGGACCAAGACAGGGGAGCAGTACTTC. Translating it yields CAWTKTGEQYF.

The chain is built from TRBV11-2 and TRBJ1-1; D unresolved. The V gene lost 3 bases and the J gene lost 0 bases, with 11 bases spanning the gap. Looked up from germline, CDR1 is SGHAT and CDR2 is FQNNGV. This CDR3 comprises 15 residues. CDR3 in amino acids: CASSFAGSLNTEAFF. The DNA of the CDR3 is TGTGCCAGCAGCTTTGCGGGGTCCCTGAACACTGAAGCTTTCTTT.

Remarks on this clonotype: At one of its ends the junction is not consistent with the germline gene, which may arise from a read error. The chain uses TRBV10-3 and TRBJ2-6, with a possible D match to TRBD1 (6 bases). Germline V lookup: CDR1 ENHRY, CDR2 SYGVKD. CDR3 size: 20 residues. CDR3 sequence (DNA): TGTGCCAGCAGTTTTGGGGCCCCGACAGGTATGAGCTCTGGGGCCAACGTCCTGACTTTC. As protein: CASSFGAPTGMSSGANVLTF.

V and J are TRBV10-3 and TRBJ2-5; 12 positions match TRBD2. Per the germline V gene, CDR1 is ENHRY and CDR2 is SYGVKD. The CDR3 is 16 amino acids. V dropped 3 bases and J dropped 5; count of bases not matched to a gene: 7. CDR3 residues: CAISDFGLAGRETQYF. DNA for the CDR3: TGTGCCATCAGTGATTTCGGACTAGCGGGACGGGAGACCCAGTACTTC.

This clonotype was seen at least ten times. The rearrangement uses TRBV2 and TRBJ2-7; D gene ambiguous. There are 11 residues in the CDR3. Germline assignment: CDR1 SNHLY and CDR2 FYNNEI. V shed 3 bases and J shed 13 bases, with 13 bases lying between them. CDR3 region: CASSDTPVLYF. Here the CDR3 DNA reads TGTGCCAGCAGTGACACTCCGGTGTTATACTTC.

The chain joins TRBV4-1 to TRBJ2-7; 8 nucleotides align to TRBD1. From germline, CDR1 is MGHRA and CDR2 YSYEKL. V dropped 3 bases and J dropped 9; count of bases not matched to a gene: 1. This CDR3 has 11 residues. The CDR3 nucleotides are TGCGCCAGCAGCCACGGACAGGGGCAGTACTTC. Protein: CASSHGQGQYF.

There are many counts of this clonotype. DNA of the CDR3: TGTGCCAGCAGCCCCCCTGTGGGGGAGGACGAGCAGTACTTC. Its translation: CASSPPVGEDEQYF. The chain joins TRBV7-9 to TRBJ2-7; possibly TRBD2 for D (6 bases). V was pared by 5 bases and J by 5 bases, with 16 bases between. CDR1 is SEHNR and CDR2 is FQNEAQ in the germline V gene (reference sequence). The CDR3 spans 14 residues.

The chain links TRBV10-3 to TRBJ2-7; D is possibly TRBD2 (5 bases). V lost 0 bases, J lost 1 base, and 7 bases lay in between. CDR1 ENHRY and CDR2 SYGVKD come from the germline V gene. The CDR3 length is 14 residues. The CDR3 DNA reads TGTGCCATCAGTGAGTCGCCGGGGTCCTACGAGCAGTACTTC. Protein sequence: CAISESPGSYEQYF.

This clonotype was picked up many times. The V and J genes are TRBV9 and TRBJ2-7; D perhaps matches TRBD2 (6 bases). The CDR3 is made up of 14 amino acids. Germline values: CDR1 SGDLS, CDR2 YYNGEE. V dropped 2 bases and J dropped 5 bases, with 14 bases sitting between them. The CDR3 DNA reads TGTGCCAGCAGCGTGGACTATCGCTTCGACGAGCAGTACTTC. It yields the protein CASSVDYRFDEQYF.

The chain carries TRBV29-1 and TRBJ2-5, with D perhaps matching TRBD2 (6 bases). Trimming took 6 bases from V and 5 from J, leaving 25 bases between them. This CDR3 has 16 amino acids. Germline V gene lookup returns CDR1 SQVTM and CDR2 ANQGSEA. The CDR3 DNA reads TGCAGCGTCCTGACTAGTTTAGAGACGGGTAGGGAGACCCAGTACTTC. Residues: CSVLTSLETGRETQYF.

The chain has TRBV2 and TRBJ2-5; TRBD1 matches at 8 bases. Germline lookup yields CDR1 SNHLY and CDR2 FYNNEI. The trim removed 6 bases at V and 1 base at J, leaving 4 bases unmatched. The CDR3 consists of 14 residues. The CDR3 DNA follows: TGTGCCAGCAGCGTGACAGGGGTCCAAGAGACCCAGTACTTC. Residues: CASSVTGVQETQYF. Looking up the rest from reference TRBV2 and TRBJ2-5 gives the full variable domain: EPEVTQTPSHQVTQMGQEVILRCVPISNHLYFYWYRQILGQKVEFLVSFYNNEISEKSEIFDDQFSVERPDGSNFTLKIRSTKLEDSAMYFCASSVTGVQETQYFGPGTRLLVL.

This clonotype was found a few times. This CDR3 reads CASSLEWKGPQHF. The DNA for the CDR3 is TGTGCCAGCAGTTTAGAGTGGAAAGGGCCCCAGCATTTT. This sequence joins TRBV6-2 or TRBV6-3 and TRBJ1-5; the D is unclear. V was shortened by 4 bases and J by 9 bases, with 13 bases between the two germline ends. Germline V gene data show CDR1 as MNHEY and CDR2 as SVGEGT. The length of the CDR3 is 13 residues.

The chain couples TRBV29-1 to TRBJ2-2; D is undetermined. Trimming pared 4 bases from V and 10 bases from J, leaving 10 bases between. Germline assignment: CDR1 SQVTM and CDR2 ANQGSEA. This CDR3 spans 11 amino acids. The CDR3 DNA reads TGCAGCGTTGGGGGTAGGCAGGAGCTGTTTTTT. Its protein is CSVGGRQELFF.